A selection of T cell receptor beta chains follows, all from one sample in a study of cytomegalovirus exposure and HLA in healthy donors. Some clones are missing from TCRdb's copy, which holds only in-frame ones; the method was immunoSEQ multiplex PCR. This sample has roughly 98,000 clones, with around 75% found just once. Sequencing was performed on PBMCs. The receptors shown here come from a man between 18 and 29 years old in good health and CMV-seropositive. The CDR3 runs from the conserved cysteine through the conserved F or W. Each record gives: J gene, clone size, CDR3 length, D gene, V gene, CDR3 protein, CDR3 DNA. A D gene is named only where the DNA matches it firmly. Size values are once, few and many counts, or a class for expanded clones, and some rows have none.

TRBJ1-3 few 13 . TRBV27 CASSTPGGNTIYF TGTGCCAGCAGTACACCGGGGGGAAACACCATATATTTT
TRBJ1-6 . 15 TRBD1 TRBV7-9 CASSLAAGGSSPLHF TGTGCCAGCAGCTTAGCGGCAGGGGGCAGTTCACCCCTCCACTTT
TRBJ2-5 few 13 . TRBV19 CASSIGPQVPQYF TGTGCCAGTAGTATTGGTCCGCAGGTCCCCCAGTACTTC
TRBJ2-3 . 12 . TRBV6-1 CASGGATDTQYF TGTGCCAGCGGCGGGGCGACAGATACGCAGTATTTT
TRBJ1-1 . 15 . TRBV9 CASSVKGDSWTEAFF TGTGCCAGCAGCGTAAAGGGGGATAGTTGGACTGAAGCTTTCTTT
TRBJ2-3 . 15 TRBD1 TRBV14 CASSQSRQGSDTQYF TGTGCCAGCAGCCAATCTCGACAGGGCTCAGATACGCAGTATTTT
TRBJ2-2 . 17 TRBD2 TRBV30 CAWSVLLAGGPDGELFF TGTGCCTGGAGTGTTCTTCTAGCGGGGGGGCCGGACGGGGAGCTGTTTTTT
TRBJ2-7 . 10 . TRBV11-2 CASSSNEQYF TGTGCCAGCAGCTCCAACGAGCAGTACTTC
TRBJ1-2 once 15 . TRBV7-5 CVRSCGTGCDYGYTF TGTGTCAGAAGCTGCGGGACAGGGTGCGACTATGGCTACACCTTC
TRBJ2-5 once 13 TRBD2 TRBV5-1 CASSFAGGETQYF TGCGCCAGCAGCTTCGCGGGGGGAGAGACCCAGTACTTC
TRBJ2-2 . 12 . TRBV7-9 CASAPGGGELFF TGTGCCAGCGCCCCCGGTGGCGGGGAGCTGTTTTTT
TRBJ1-2 . 11 . TRBV30 CAWGPTTGYTF TGTGCCTGGGGTCCGACTACTGGCTACACCTTC
TRBJ1-2 . 17 . TRBV4-1 CASSSEEAASFPYGYTF TGCGCCAGCAGCTCCGAGGAGGCAGCAAGTTTTCCCTATGGCTACACCTTC
TRBJ2-7 . 15 TRBD2 TRBV4-2 CASSQGAGGQYEQYF TGTGCCAGCAGCCAAGGAGCGGGGGGGCAATACGAGCAGTACTTC
TRBJ2-3 . 15 . TRBV5-1 CASSLNTGATDTQYF TGCGCCAGCAGCTTGAACACAGGAGCTACAGATACGCAGTATTTT
TRBJ1-1 . 14 . TRBV9 CASSPRDSNTEAFF TGTGCCAGCAGCCCGCGGGATTCGAACACTGAAGCTTTCTTT
TRBJ2-2 . 14 TRBD1 TRBV15 CATSRDRAAGELFF TGTGCCACCAGCAGGGACAGGGCGGCCGGGGAGCTGTTTTTT
TRBJ1-3 . 16 . TRBV4-1 CASSQDSEVSGNTIYF TGCGCCAGCAGCCAAGATTCGGAGGTCTCTGGAAACACCATATATTTT
TRBJ2-2 . 16 TRBD1 TRBV30 CAWRLWTGTVTGELFF TGTGCCTGGAGGCTCTGGACCGGGACAGTCACCGGGGAGCTGTTTTTT
TRBJ1-5 once 13 TRBD1 TRBV2 CASNDRGNQPQHF TGTGCCAGCAATGACAGGGGCAATCAGCCCCAGCATTTT
TRBJ1-1 . 13 . TRBV6-1 CASSTTGNTEAFF TGTGCCAGCAGCACGACAGGGAACACTGAAGCTTTCTTT
TRBJ2-1 . 14 . TRBV19 CASSRDSPSNEQFF TGTGCCAGTAGTAGGGACTCTCCTTCGAATGAGCAGTTCTTC
TRBJ2-1 . 15 TRBD1 TRBV6-5 CASSYRDSSYNEQFF TGTGCCAGCAGTTACCGGGACAGCTCCTACAATGAGCAGTTCTTC
TRBJ2-3 . 18 TRBD2 TRBV2 CASRGRLAGGRNTDTQYF TGTGCCAGCAGAGGTAGACTAGCGGGGGGGCGGAACACAGATACGCAGTATTTT
TRBJ2-5 . 14 . TRBV6-5 CASTPGGNQETQYF TGTGCCAGCACCCCAGGGGGGAACCAAGAGACCCAGTACTTC
TRBJ2-3 few 14 TRBD2 TRBV7-6 CASSFAGDTDTQYF TGTGCCAGCAGCTTTGCGGGGGACACAGATACGCAGTATTTT
TRBJ1-1 . 14 . TRBV7-6 CASSPAGVHTEAFF TGTGCCAGCAGCCCAGCGGGGGTCCACACTGAAGCTTTCTTT
TRBJ1-6 . 14 . TRBV14 CASSQSQGGSPLHF TGTGCCAGCAGCCAATCCCAGGGCGGATCACCCCTCCACTTT
TRBJ2-1 . 14 . TRBV19 CASSINRGYNEQFF TGTGCCAGTAGTATAAATCGGGGCTACAATGAGCAGTTCTTC
TRBJ1-2 . 15 . TRBV30 CAWTTGTLTNYGYTF TGTGCCTGGACTACCGGGACACTAACTAACTATGGCTACACCTTC